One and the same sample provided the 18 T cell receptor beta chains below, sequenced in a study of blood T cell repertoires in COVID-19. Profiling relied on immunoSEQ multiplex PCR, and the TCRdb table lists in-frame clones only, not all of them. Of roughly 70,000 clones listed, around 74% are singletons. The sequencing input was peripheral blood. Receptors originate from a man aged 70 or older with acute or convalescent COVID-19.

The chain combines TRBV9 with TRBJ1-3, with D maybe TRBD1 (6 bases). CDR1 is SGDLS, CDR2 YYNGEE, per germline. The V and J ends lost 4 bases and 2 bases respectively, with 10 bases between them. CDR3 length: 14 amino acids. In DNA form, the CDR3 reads TGTGCCAGCAGCCTATACAGGGCTGGAAACACCATATATTTT. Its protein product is CASSLYRAGNTIYF.

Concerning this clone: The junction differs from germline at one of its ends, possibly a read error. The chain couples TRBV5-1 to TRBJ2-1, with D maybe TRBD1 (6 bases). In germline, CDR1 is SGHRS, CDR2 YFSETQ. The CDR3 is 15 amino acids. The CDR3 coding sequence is TGCGCCAGCAGCTTGGCCCGGGACATCTACAATAAGCAGTTCTTC. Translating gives CASSLARDIYNKQFF. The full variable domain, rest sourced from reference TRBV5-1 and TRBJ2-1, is KAGVTQTPRYLIKTRGQQVTLSCSPISGHRSVSWYQQTPGQGLQFLFEYFSETQRNKGNFPGRFSGRQFSNSRSEMNVSTLELGDSALYLCASSLARDIYNKQFFGPGTRLTVL.

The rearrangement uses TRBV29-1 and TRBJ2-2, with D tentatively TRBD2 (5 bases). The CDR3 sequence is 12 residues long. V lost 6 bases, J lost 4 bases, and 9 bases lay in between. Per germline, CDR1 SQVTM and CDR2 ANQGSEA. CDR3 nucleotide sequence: TGCAGCGTAGAAAGCGGCACCGGGGAGCTGTTTTTT. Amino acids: CSVESGTGELFF.

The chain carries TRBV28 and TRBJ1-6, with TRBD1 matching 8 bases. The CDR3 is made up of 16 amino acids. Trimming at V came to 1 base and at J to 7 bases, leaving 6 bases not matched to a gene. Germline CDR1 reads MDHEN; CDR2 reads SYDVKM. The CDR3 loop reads CASSLSSGGRNSPLHF. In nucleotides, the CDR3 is TGTGCCAGCAGTTTATCGTCAGGGGGCCGGAATTCACCCCTCCACTTT.

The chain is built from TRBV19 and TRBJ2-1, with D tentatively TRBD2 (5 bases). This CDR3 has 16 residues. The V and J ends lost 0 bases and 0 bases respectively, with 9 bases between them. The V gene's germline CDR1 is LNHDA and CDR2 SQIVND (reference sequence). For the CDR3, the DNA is TGTGCCAGTAGTATAGAAGCTGGGAGCTCCTACAATGAGCAGTTCTTC. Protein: CASSIEAGSSYNEQFF.

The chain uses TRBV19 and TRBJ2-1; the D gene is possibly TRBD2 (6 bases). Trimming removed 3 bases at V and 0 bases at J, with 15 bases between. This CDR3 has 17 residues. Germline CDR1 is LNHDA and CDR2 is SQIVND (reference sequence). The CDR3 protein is CASSIQDYLSSYNEQFF. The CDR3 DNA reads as TGTGCCAGTAGTATTCAGGACTATCTGAGCTCCTACAATGAGCAGTTCTTC.

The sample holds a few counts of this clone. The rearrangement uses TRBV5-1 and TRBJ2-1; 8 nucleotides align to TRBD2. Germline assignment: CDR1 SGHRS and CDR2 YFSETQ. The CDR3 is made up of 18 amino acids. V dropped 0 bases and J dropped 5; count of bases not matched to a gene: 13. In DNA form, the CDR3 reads TGCGCCAGCAGCTTGGGTTGGAGTTCACTAGCGGCAGACAATGAGCAGTTCTTC. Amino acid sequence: CASSLGWSSLAADNEQFF.

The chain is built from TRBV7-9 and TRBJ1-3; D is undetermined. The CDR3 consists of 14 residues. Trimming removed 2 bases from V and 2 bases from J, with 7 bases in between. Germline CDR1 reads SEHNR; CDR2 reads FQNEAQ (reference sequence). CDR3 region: CASSLQVAGNTIYF. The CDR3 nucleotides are TGTGCCAGCAGCTTACAGGTCGCTGGAAACACCATATATTTT.

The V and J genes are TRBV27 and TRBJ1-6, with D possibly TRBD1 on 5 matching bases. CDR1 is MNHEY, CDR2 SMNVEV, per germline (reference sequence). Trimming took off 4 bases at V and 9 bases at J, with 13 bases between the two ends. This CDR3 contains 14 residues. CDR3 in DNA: TGTGCCAGCAGTTCGGGGGGTATTAGTTCACCCCTCCACTTT. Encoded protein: CASSSGGISSPLHF.

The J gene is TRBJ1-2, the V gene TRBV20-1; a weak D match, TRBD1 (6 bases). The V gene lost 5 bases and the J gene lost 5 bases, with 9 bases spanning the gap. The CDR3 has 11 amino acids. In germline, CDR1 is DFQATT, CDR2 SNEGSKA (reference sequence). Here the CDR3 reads CSAYQGYGYTF. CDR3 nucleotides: TGCAGTGCTTATCAGGGGTATGGCTACACCTTC.

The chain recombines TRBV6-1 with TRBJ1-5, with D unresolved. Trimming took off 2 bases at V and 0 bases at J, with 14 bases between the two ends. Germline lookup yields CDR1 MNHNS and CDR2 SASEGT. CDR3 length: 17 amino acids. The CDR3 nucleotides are TGTGCCAGCAGTGAAATAGTGACAATTGATAGCAATCAGCCCCAGCATTTT. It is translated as CASSEIVTIDSNQPQHF.

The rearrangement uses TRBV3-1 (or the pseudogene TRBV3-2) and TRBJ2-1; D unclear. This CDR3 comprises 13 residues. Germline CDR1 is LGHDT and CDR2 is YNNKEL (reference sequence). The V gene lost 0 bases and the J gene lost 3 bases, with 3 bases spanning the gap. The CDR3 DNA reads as TGTGCCAGCAGCCAAGACAACTACAATGAGCAGTTCTTC. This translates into CASSQDNYNEQFF.

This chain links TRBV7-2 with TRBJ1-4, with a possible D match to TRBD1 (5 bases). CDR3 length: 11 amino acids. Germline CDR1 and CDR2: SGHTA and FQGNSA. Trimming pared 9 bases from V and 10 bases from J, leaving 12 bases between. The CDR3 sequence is CASGGLGKLFF. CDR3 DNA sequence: TGTGCCAGTGGGGGGTTGGGAAAACTGTTTTTT.

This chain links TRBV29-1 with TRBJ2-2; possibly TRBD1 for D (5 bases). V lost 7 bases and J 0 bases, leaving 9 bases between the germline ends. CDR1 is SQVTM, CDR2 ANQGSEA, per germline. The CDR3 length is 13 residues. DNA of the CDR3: TGCAGCGGGGGCGGAGCGAACACCGGGGAGCTGTTTTTT. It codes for CSGGGANTGELFF.

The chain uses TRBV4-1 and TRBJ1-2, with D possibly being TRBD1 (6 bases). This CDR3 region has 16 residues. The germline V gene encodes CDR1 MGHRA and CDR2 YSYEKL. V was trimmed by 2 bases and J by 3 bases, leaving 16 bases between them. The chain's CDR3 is CASSQHPGTQDYGYTF. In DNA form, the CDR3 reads TGCGCCAGCAGCCAACACCCCGGGACACAGGACTATGGCTACACCTTC.

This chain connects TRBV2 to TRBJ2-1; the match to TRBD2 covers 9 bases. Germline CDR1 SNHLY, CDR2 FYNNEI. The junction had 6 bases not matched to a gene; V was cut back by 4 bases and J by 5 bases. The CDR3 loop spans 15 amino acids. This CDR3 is CASSGGSGSNNEQFF. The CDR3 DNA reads TGTGCCAGCAGTGGCGGTAGCGGGAGTAACAATGAGCAGTTCTTC. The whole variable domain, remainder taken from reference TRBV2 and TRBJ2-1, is EPEVTQTPSHQVTQMGQEVILRCVPISNHLYFYWYRQILGQKVEFLVSFYNNEISEKSEIFDDQFSVERPDGSNFTLKIRSTKLEDSAMYFCASSGGSGSNNEQFFGPGTRLTVL.

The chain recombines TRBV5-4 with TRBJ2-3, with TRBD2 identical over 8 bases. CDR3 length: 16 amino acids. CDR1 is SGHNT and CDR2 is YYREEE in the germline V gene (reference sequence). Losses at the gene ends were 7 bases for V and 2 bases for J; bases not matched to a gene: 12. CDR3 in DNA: TGTGCCAGCGGCTGGCCGGGACTAGACACCACAGATACGCAGTATTTT. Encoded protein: CASGWPGLDTTDTQYF.

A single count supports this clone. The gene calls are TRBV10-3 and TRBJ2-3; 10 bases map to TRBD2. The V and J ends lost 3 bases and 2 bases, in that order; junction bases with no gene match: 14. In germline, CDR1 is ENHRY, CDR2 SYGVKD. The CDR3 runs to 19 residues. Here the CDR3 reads CAISERLAGAPMNTDTQYF. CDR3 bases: TGTGCCATCAGTGAAAGGCTAGCGGGAGCGCCAATGAACACAGATACGCAGTATTTT.